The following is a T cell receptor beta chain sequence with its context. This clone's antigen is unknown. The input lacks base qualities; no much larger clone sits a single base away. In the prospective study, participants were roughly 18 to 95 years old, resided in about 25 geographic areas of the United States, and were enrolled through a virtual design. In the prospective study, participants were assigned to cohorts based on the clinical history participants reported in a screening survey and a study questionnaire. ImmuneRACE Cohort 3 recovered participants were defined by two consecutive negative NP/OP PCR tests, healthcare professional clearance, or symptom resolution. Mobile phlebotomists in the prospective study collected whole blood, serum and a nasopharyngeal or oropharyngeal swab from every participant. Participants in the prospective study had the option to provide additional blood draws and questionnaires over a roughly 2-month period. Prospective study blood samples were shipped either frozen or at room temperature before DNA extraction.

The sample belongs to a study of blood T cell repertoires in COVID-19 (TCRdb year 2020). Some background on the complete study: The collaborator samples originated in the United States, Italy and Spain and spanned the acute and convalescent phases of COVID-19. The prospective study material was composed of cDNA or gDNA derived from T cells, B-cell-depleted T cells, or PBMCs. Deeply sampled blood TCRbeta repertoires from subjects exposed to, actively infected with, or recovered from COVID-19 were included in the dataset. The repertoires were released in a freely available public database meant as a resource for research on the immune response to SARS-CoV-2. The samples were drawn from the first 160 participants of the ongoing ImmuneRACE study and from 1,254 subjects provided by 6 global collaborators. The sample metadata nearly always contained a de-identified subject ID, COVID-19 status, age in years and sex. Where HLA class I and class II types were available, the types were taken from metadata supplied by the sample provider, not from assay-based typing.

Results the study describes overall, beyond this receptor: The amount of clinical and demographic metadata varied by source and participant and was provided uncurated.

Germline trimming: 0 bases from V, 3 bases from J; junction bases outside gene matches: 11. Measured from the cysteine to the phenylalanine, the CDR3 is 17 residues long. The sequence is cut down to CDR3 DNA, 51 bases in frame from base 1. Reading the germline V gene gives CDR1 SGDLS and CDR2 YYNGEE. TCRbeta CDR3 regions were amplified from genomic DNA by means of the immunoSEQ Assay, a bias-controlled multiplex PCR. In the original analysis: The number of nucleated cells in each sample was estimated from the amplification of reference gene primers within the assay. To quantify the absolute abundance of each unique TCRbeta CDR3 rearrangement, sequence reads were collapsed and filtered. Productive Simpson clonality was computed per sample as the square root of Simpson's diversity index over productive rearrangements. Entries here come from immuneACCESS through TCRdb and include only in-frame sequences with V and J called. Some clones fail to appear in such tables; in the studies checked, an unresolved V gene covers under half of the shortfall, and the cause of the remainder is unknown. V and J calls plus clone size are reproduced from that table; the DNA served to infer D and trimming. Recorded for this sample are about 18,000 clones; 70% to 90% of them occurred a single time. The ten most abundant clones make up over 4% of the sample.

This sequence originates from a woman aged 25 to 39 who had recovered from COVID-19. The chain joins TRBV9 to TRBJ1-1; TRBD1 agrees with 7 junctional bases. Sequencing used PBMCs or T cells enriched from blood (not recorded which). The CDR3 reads CASSVAFGTDSDTEAFF. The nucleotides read TGTGCCAGCAGCGTAGCTTTTGGGACAGACTCAGACACTGAAGCTTTCTTT.